The subject of this entry is one T cell receptor beta chain. Its cognate antigen has yet to be identified. There are no base qualities to consult, and no much larger clone falls within one base. The collaborating institutions used their own protocols to collect whole blood in K2EDTA tubes. For TCRbeta analysis, collaborators shipped samples in one of three forms: frozen whole blood, isolated PBMCs, or DNA extracted from either of those sample types. The source of the sample is a study of blood T cell repertoires in COVID-19 (TCRdb year 2020). About the study as a whole: Samples covering the acute and convalescent phases of COVID-19 were provided by collaborators in the United States, Italy and Spain. Where HLA class I and class II types were available, the types were taken from metadata supplied by the sample provider, not from assay-based typing. Deeply sampled blood TCRbeta repertoires from subjects exposed to, actively infected with, or recovered from COVID-19 were included in the dataset. Samples were obtained from the ongoing ImmuneRACE study (first 160 participants) and from roughly 1,300 subjects provided by 6 global collaborators. The prospective study material was composed of cDNA or gDNA derived from T cells, B-cell-depleted T cells, or PBMCs. The repertoires were made available in a free public database intended to serve as a resource for research on the immune response to SARS-CoV-2. A de-identified subject ID, COVID-19 status, age in years and sex were almost always included in the sample metadata.

V is cut back by 0 bases and J by 9 bases, with 5 bases in the junction unmatched. The CDR3 runs 14 amino acids, cysteine and phenylalanine included. Just the 42-base CDR3 DNA is kept, in frame starting at base 1. The germline V gene specifies SGHRS as CDR1 and YFSETQ as CDR2. Points the paper makes about the study in general: The quantity of clinical and demographic metadata differed by source and by participant and was supplied without curation.

TCRbeta CDR3 regions were amplified from genomic DNA using the immunoSEQ Assay, a bias-controlled multiplex PCR. Per the source publication's procedure: The number of nucleated cells in each sample was estimated from the amplification of reference gene primers within the assay. To quantify the absolute abundance of each unique TCRbeta CDR3 rearrangement, sequence reads were collapsed and filtered. For each sample, productive Simpson clonality was calculated by taking the square root of Simpson's diversity index across productive rearrangements. Held by TCRdb, this immuneACCESS table contains in-frame sequences only and omits some clones. Under half of the omission traces to an unresolved V gene where checked; the cause of the rest is unknown. V and J calls and clone size follow that table, whereas D and trimming were derived from the DNA. For this sample the table gives 25,000 to 30,000 clones, of which roughly 90% were detected only once. Around 8.4% of the sample rests with the top ten.

The sequence was collected from a man aged 65 to 85 with active or convalescent COVID-19. The sample comprised peripheral blood. Recombination joined TRBV5-1 with TRBJ2-1; 8 bases in between match TRBD2. The CDR3 reads as follows: CASSLEGLGIEQFF. The DNA sequence is TGCGCCAGCAGCTTGGAGGGACTAGGCATTGAGCAGTTCTTC.